Following are 8 T cell receptor beta chains from one sample sequenced in a study of vaccination and CD4 T cells after COVID-19. The treatment is: approximately 10-day PBMC culture with coronavirus spike peptide pools or control peptides (ViraFEST assay). CD4+ T-cell collection from the unexposed donor predated the COVID-19 pandemic (2011-2018). Sequenced with the Oncomine TCR Beta short-read assay was DNA taken from cultured CD4+ T cells. TCRdb reprocessed the PCR reads with MiXCR, giving one entry per CDR3 protein. The table lists approximately 7,600 distinct CDR3 sequences, about 32% of them singletons. No antigen has been identified for these receptors. The sample was CD4+ T cells from blood, cultured in vitro. The receptors stem from a human donor in good health.

The V call is TRBV20-1, the J call TRBJ2-5; 9 bases fit TRBD2. J gave up 3 bases and V 5 bases, and 13 bases lay outside the gene matches. CDR1 is DFQATT, CDR2 SNEGSKA, per germline (reference sequence). CDR3 size: 16 residues. The CDR3 sequence is CSAGPPGRGGKETQYF. The CDR3 nucleotides are TGCAGTGCTGGCCCCCCGGGGCGGGGGGGAAAAGAGACCCAGTACTTC.

This clonotype has just a few counts. The genes are TRBV4-2 and TRBJ2-6; D is tentatively TRBD1 or TRBD2 (5 bases each). V was shortened by 0 bases and J by 4 bases, with 7 bases between the two germline ends. There are 15 residues in the CDR3. Looked up from germline, CDR1 is LGHNA and CDR2 is YNFKEQ. CDR3 DNA sequence: TGTGCCAGCAGCCAAGAGGGGGTGGGGGCCAACGTCCTGACTTTC. Protein product: CASSQEGVGANVLTF.

V and J are TRBV19 and TRBJ1-1; TRBD1 is a possible D gene (5 bases). Germline V gene sequence: CDR1 LNHDA, CDR2 SQIVND (reference sequence). The CDR3 is 13 residues long. Trimming took 11 bases from V and 4 from J, leaving 17 bases between them. The CDR3: CALKGGHSTEAFF. DNA for the CDR3: TGTGCCCTTAAGGGTGGACATTCCACTGAAGCTTTCTTT.

This clonotype was seen a handful of times. This chain links TRBV29-1 with TRBJ2-2; D is perhaps TRBD1 (5 bases). The CDR3 totals 13 residues. The ends were cut back, 5 bases at V and 4 bases at J, with 11 bases in the middle. Per germline, CDR1 SQVTM and CDR2 ANQGSEA. The CDR3 nucleotides read TGCAGCGTTTCCAGGGCGAGCACCGGGGAGCTGTTTTTT. This gives the protein CSVSRASTGELFF.

The chain joins TRBV20-1 to TRBJ2-5, with 7 nucleotides matching TRBD2. CDR1 is DFQATT, CDR2 SNEGSKA, per germline (reference sequence). J lost 7 bases, V lost 3 bases, and 14 bases had no gene match. CDR3 size: 15 residues. The DNA for the CDR3 is TGCAGTGCTAGTAAAGGGGCTAGCGGACCTGGGACCCAGTACTTC. Its protein is CSASKGASGPGTQYF.

The sample holds a few counts of this clonotype. In DNA, the CDR3 is TGCGCCAGCAGTGACGGTACGGCAAACTATGGCTACACCTTC. It translates to CASSDGTANYGYTF. The chain combines TRBV10-1 with TRBJ1-2; D is unresolved. From germline, CDR1 is WNHNN and CDR2 SYGVQD (reference sequence). V lost 3 bases and J 2 bases, leaving 10 bases between the germline ends. This CDR3 has 14 amino acids.

This sequence joins TRBV20-1 and TRBJ1-2; D not certain. Germline CDR1 and CDR2: DFQATT and SNEGSKA (reference sequence). This CDR3 region has 15 residues. Trimming left V 4 bases short and J 8 bases short, with 23 bases between. CDR3 sequence (DNA): TGCAGTGCTACGCCAGATTATCTCGGCCACTCCGGCTACACCTTC. Residues: CSATPDYLGHSGYTF.

About this clonotype itself: One end of the junction does not line up with germline, which may come from a read error. Here the CDR3 DNA reads TGTGCCAGCAGCCCGGGACAGGGGTACTATGACTACACCTTC. Translation: CASSPGQGYYDYTF. V and J are TRBV14 and TRBJ1-2, with 10 nucleotides matching TRBD1. From germline, CDR1 is SGHDN and CDR2 FVKESK. The CDR3 loop spans 14 amino acids.